The rows below give T cell receptor beta chains drawn from one sample of a study of CD8+ T cells in alopecia areata. Data came from immunoSEQ multiplex PCR; TCRdb stores just in-frame clones and leaves some out. The table includes more than 90,000 clones, roughly 63% detected once. The sequencing here drew on CD8+ T cells sorted from blood, taken at week 4, from a patient treated with tofacitinib. The receptors derive from a human donor with alopecia areata. The CDR3 runs from the conserved cysteine through the conserved F or W. A D gene is named only where the DNA matches it firmly. Size values are once, few and many counts, or a class for expanded clones, and some rows have none.

j_call: TRBJ1-2
d_call: TRBD1
v_call: TRBV15
clone_size: -
cdr3_aa: CATSRDGSRGLGYTF
cdr3_nt: TGTGCCACCAGCAGAGATGGGAGCAGGGGGTTGGGCTACACCTTC

j_call: TRBJ2-1
d_call: -
v_call: TRBV29-1
clone_size: -
cdr3_aa: CSVGGDEQFF
cdr3_nt: TGCAGCGTAGGAGGGGATGAGCAGTTCTTC

j_call: TRBJ1-2
d_call: -
v_call: TRBV4-1
clone_size: -
cdr3_aa: CASSLQRGSKDYGYTF
cdr3_nt: TGCGCCAGCAGCCTGCAACGGGGGTCTAAGGACTATGGCTACACCTTC

j_call: TRBJ2-1
d_call: -
v_call: TRBV30
clone_size: few
cdr3_aa: CAWMDSYNEQFF
cdr3_nt: TGTGCCTGGATGGACTCCTACAATGAGCAGTTCTTC

j_call: TRBJ2-1
d_call: TRBD2
v_call: TRBV7-9
clone_size: -
cdr3_aa: CASSPPSGGALNEQFF
cdr3_nt: TGTGCCAGCAGCCCTCCTAGCGGGGGGGCCCTCAATGAGCAGTTCTTC

j_call: TRBJ2-7
d_call: -
v_call: TRBV6-5
clone_size: -
cdr3_aa: CASSYPHADEQYF
cdr3_nt: TGTGCCAGCAGTTACCCTCACGCCGACGAGCAGTACTTC

j_call: TRBJ1-2
d_call: TRBD1
v_call: TRBV25-1
clone_size: few
cdr3_aa: CASSALQGKSYGYTF
cdr3_nt: TGTGCCAGCAGTGCCCTACAGGGGAAGAGCTATGGCTACACCTTC

j_call: TRBJ2-7
d_call: -
v_call: TRBV25-1
clone_size: -
cdr3_aa: CASSDQRGGEQYF
cdr3_nt: TGTGCCAGCAGTGATCAAAGGGGGGGCGAGCAGTACTTC

j_call: TRBJ1-1
d_call: -
v_call: TRBV29-1
clone_size: -
cdr3_aa: CSVVGTEAFF
cdr3_nt: TGCAGCGTTGTTGGGACTGAAGCTTTCTTT

j_call: TRBJ2-5
d_call: -
v_call: TRBV29-1
clone_size: -
cdr3_aa: CSVEGALYQETQYF
cdr3_nt: TGCAGCGTTGAGGGGGCCCTGTACCAAGAGACCCAGTACTTC

j_call: TRBJ2-4
d_call: -
v_call: TRBV27
clone_size: -
cdr3_aa: CASSPSLALGGEHIQYF
cdr3_nt: TGTGCCAGCAGCCCTAGTTTAGCGTTGGGAGGAGAGCACATTCAGTACTTC

j_call: TRBJ2-5
d_call: TRBD1
v_call: TRBV6-1
clone_size: few
cdr3_aa: CASSSGTGEVETQYF
cdr3_nt: TGTGCCAGCAGCTCCGGGACAGGGGAGGTGGAGACCCAGTACTTC

j_call: TRBJ1-2
d_call: -
v_call: TRBV6-5
clone_size: few
cdr3_aa: CASSYSNGLYGYTF
cdr3_nt: TGTGCCAGCAGTTACTCGAACGGTCTCTATGGCTACACCTTC

j_call: TRBJ2-1
d_call: -
v_call: TRBV30
clone_size: -
cdr3_aa: CAWSSGGEQFF
cdr3_nt: TGTGCCTGGAGTTCCGGGGGTGAGCAGTTCTTC

j_call: TRBJ1-1
d_call: -
v_call: TRBV30
clone_size: -
cdr3_aa: CAWSVVGDLNTEAFF
cdr3_nt: TGTGCCTGGAGTGTAGTCGGGGACCTGAACACTGAAGCTTTCTTT

j_call: TRBJ1-2
d_call: TRBD1
v_call: TRBV29-1
clone_size: few
cdr3_aa: CSVDPRQGVNYGYTF
cdr3_nt: TGCAGCGTCGACCCGAGGCAGGGGGTCAACTATGGCTACACCTTC

j_call: TRBJ1-1
d_call: -
v_call: TRBV30
clone_size: -
cdr3_aa: CAWSEYVAKHTEAFF
cdr3_nt: TGTGCCTGGAGCGAATATGTAGCCAAACACACTGAAGCTTTCTTT

j_call: TRBJ2-1
d_call: -
v_call: TRBV29-1
clone_size: -
cdr3_aa: CSVDWAPGEQFF
cdr3_nt: TGCAGCGTTGACTGGGCACCTGGGGAGCAGTTCTTC

j_call: TRBJ1-2
d_call: TRBD1
v_call: TRBV15
clone_size: -
cdr3_aa: CATSREQGFRYGYTF
cdr3_nt: TGTGCCACCAGCAGAGAACAGGGGTTTCGATATGGCTACACCTTC

j_call: TRBJ2-7
d_call: TRBD2
v_call: TRBV7-9
clone_size: -
cdr3_aa: CASTRAGAGRGEQYF
cdr3_nt: TGTGCCAGCACTAGAGCGGGAGCAGGGAGAGGCGAGCAGTACTTC

j_call: TRBJ2-7
d_call: TRBD1
v_call: TRBV27
clone_size: -
cdr3_aa: CASSFETGGSYEQYF
cdr3_nt: TGTGCCAGCAGTTTTGAGACAGGGGGTTCCTACGAGCAGTACTTC

j_call: TRBJ2-5
d_call: -
v_call: TRBV9
clone_size: -
cdr3_aa: CASSVEEGGFRETQYF
cdr3_nt: TGTGCCAGCAGCGTCGAGGAGGGGGGGTTTCGAGAGACCCAGTACTTC

j_call: TRBJ2-3
d_call: -
v_call: TRBV5-1
clone_size: -
cdr3_aa: CASSLASHTDTQYF
cdr3_nt: TGCGCCAGCAGCCTCGCAAGCCACACAGATACGCAGTATTTT

j_call: TRBJ1-5
d_call: -
v_call: TRBV10-3
clone_size: -
cdr3_aa: CAISEGVGNQPQHF
cdr3_nt: TGTGCCATCAGTGAGGGGGTAGGCAATCAGCCCCAGCATTTT

j_call: TRBJ1-1
d_call: TRBD1
v_call: TRBV29-1
clone_size: few
cdr3_aa: CSVEGVAGAGGTEAFF
cdr3_nt: TGCAGCGTTGAAGGCGTTGCTGGGGCAGGGGGCACTGAAGCTTTCTTT

j_call: TRBJ2-1
d_call: -
v_call: TRBV15
clone_size: few
cdr3_aa: CATSRLASGAEQFF
cdr3_nt: TGTGCCACCAGCAGATTAGCGTCGGGGGCTGAGCAGTTCTTC

j_call: TRBJ2-1
d_call: -
v_call: TRBV11-1
clone_size: few
cdr3_aa: CASSSRAVEGYNEQFF
cdr3_nt: TGTGCCAGCAGCTCGCGGGCCGTGGAGGGTTACAATGAGCAGTTCTTC

j_call: TRBJ2-7
d_call: -
v_call: TRBV30
clone_size: few
cdr3_aa: CAWSAGEVYEQYF
cdr3_nt: TGTGCCTGGAGCGCAGGGGAGGTGTACGAGCAGTACTTC

j_call: TRBJ2-7
d_call: -
v_call: TRBV25-1
clone_size: -
cdr3_aa: CASNGELQGAYEQYF
cdr3_nt: TGTGCCAGCAACGGAGAGTTGCAGGGCGCCTACGAGCAGTACTTC

j_call: TRBJ2-7
d_call: -
v_call: TRBV5-6
clone_size: few
cdr3_aa: CASSLGTGLYEQYF
cdr3_nt: TGTGCCAGCAGCTTGGGAACAGGGTTGTACGAGCAGTACTTC

j_call: TRBJ2-1
d_call: -
v_call: TRBV7-6
clone_size: -
cdr3_aa: CASRTFNEQFF
cdr3_nt: TGTGCCAGCAGGACCTTCAATGAGCAGTTCTTC

j_call: TRBJ2-2
d_call: -
v_call: TRBV5-4
clone_size: -
cdr3_aa: CASSLYRPVAELFF
cdr3_nt: TGTGCCAGCAGCCTCTACAGGCCGGTTGCGGAGCTGTTTTTT

j_call: TRBJ2-5
d_call: TRBD2
v_call: TRBV29-1
clone_size: -
cdr3_aa: CSVVGLAGQETQYF
cdr3_nt: TGCAGCGTTGTTGGACTAGCGGGGCAAGAGACCCAGTACTTC

j_call: TRBJ2-3
d_call: -
v_call: TRBV7-8
clone_size: -
cdr3_aa: CASSSRTSGTQYF
cdr3_nt: TGTGCCAGCAGCTCCCGGACCTCGGGGACGCAGTATTTT